This TCR beta chain was captured by sequencing in a study of blood T cell repertoires in COVID-19. Across the study: Samples came from the United States, Italy and Spain, spanning acute and convalescent COVID-19. Sample material is recorded as cDNA or gDNA derived from T cells, B-cell-depleted T cells, or PBMCs.

The V segment lost 2 bases and the J segment 7 bases; nucleotides outside the gene matches: 6. Germline-derived CDR1 and CDR2 are SGHTA and FQGNSA. This CDR3 spans 16 amino acids. In the study's own analysis: Researchers report that nucleated cell counts were estimated from reference gene primer amplification. Repertoires were generated with immunoSEQ multiplex PCR, while TCRdb's copy carries only in-frame clones and drops some. V, J and clone size are taken as reported in that table, and D and trimming were inferred from the DNA itself. The table records approximately 150,000 clones, about 89% of them present only once.

The receptor comes from a man in his fifties with active or convalescent COVID-19. The genes are TRBV7-2 and TRBJ1-5; 12 positions match TRBD1. Sequences were obtained from peripheral blood. CDR3 sequence: CASSLTGTGGRQPQHF. In DNA, the CDR3 is TGTGCCAGCAGCTTAACCGGGACAGGGGGCAGACAGCCCCAGCATTTT.